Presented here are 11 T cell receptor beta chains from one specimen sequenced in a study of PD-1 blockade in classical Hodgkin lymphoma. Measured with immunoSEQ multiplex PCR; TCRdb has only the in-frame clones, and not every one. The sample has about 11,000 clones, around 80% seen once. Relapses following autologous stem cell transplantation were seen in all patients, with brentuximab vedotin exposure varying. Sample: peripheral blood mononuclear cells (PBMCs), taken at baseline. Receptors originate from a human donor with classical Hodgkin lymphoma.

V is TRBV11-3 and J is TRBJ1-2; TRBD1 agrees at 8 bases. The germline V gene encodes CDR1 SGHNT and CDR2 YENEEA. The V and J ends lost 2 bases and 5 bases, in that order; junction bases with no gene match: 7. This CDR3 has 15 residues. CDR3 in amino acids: CASSLTLQGGYGYTF. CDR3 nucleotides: TGTGCCAGCAGCTTAACCCTACAGGGGGGATATGGCTACACCTTC.

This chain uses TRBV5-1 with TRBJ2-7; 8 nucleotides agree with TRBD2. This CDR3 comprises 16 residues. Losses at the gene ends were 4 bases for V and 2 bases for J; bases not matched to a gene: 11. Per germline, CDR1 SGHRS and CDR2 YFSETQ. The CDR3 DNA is TGCGCCAGCAGCCTGGCACGGGGGGGGCCCACCTACGAGCAGTACTTC. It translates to CASSLARGGPTYEQYF.

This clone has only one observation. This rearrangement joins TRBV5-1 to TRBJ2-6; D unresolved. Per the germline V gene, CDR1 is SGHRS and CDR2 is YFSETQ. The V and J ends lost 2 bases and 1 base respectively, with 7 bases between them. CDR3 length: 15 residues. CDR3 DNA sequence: TGCGCCAGCAGCTTCACCGTATCTGGGGCCAACGTCCTGACTTTC. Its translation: CASSFTVSGANVLTF.

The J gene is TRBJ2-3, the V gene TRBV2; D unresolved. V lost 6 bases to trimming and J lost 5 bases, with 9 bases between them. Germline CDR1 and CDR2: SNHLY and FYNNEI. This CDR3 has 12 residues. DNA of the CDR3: TGTGCCAGCAGCTATGTGGAAGATACGCAGTATTTT. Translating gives CASSYVEDTQYF.

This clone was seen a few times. CDR3 coding DNA: TGTGCCAGCAGCCCCCGGACTGGTGGGGCCAACGTCCTGACTTTC. Its protein is CASSPRTGGANVLTF. This chain links TRBV7-2 with TRBJ2-6; maybe TRBD2 (5 bases). The CDR3 runs to 15 residues. Trimming pared 5 bases from V and 3 bases from J, leaving 11 bases between. In germline, CDR1 is SGHTA, CDR2 FQGNSA.

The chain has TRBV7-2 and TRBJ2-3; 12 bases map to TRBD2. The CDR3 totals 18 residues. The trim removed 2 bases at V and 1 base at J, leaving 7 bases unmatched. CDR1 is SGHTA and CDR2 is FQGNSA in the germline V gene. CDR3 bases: TGTGCCAGCAGCTTAACTGCTAGCGGGGGGGCCCGCACAGATACGCAGTATTTT. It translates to CASSLTASGGARTDTQYF.

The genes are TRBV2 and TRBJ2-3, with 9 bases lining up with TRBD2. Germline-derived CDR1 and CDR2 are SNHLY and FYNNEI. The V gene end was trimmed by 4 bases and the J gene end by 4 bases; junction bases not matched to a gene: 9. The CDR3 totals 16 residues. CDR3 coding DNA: TGTGCCAGCAGTGTTATGGGACTAGCATTCTCAGATACGCAGTATTTT. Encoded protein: CASSVMGLAFSDTQYF.

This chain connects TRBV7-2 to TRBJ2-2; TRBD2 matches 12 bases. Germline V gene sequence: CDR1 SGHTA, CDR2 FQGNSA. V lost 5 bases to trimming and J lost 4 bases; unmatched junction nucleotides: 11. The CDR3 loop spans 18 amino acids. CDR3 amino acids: CASSPARLAGAITGELFF. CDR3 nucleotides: TGTGCCAGCAGCCCCGCTCGACTAGCGGGGGCCATCACCGGGGAGCTGTTTTTT. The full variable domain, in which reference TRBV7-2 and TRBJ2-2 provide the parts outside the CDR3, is GAGVSQSPSNKVTEKGKDVELRCDPISGHTALYWYRQSLGQGLEFLIYFQGNSAPDKSGLPSDRFSAERTGGSVSTLTIQRTQQEDSAVYLCASSPARLAGAITGELFFGEGSRLTVL.

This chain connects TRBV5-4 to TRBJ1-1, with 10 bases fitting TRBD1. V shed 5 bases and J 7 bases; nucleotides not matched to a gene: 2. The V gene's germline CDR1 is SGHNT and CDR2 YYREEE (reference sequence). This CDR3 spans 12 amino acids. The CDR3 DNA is TGTGCCAGCAGGTGGGACAGGGGTGAAGCTTTCTTT. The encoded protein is CASRWDRGEAFF.

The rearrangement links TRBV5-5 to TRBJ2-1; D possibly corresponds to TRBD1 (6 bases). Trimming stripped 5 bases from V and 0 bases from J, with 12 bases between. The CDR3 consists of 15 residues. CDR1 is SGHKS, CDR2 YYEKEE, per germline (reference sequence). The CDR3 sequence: CASSNTGSSYNEQFF. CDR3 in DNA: TGTGCCAGCAGTAATACAGGGTCCTCCTACAATGAGCAGTTCTTC.

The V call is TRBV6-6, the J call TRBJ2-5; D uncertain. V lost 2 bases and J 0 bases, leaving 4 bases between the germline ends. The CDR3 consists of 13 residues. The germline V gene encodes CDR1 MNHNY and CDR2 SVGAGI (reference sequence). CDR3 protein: CASSYQYQETQYF. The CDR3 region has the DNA TGTGCCAGCAGTTACCAGTACCAAGAGACCCAGTACTTC.